The 29 T cell receptor beta chains given below trace back to one sample, sequenced in a study of shared clonotypes between healthy human individuals. TCRdb's table, derived via immunoSEQ multiplex PCR, lists solely in-frame clones and lacks some. This table holds over a million clones, 75% to 85% found once. The sample taken for sequencing was memory CD4+ T cells from PBMCs. Specified subset: CD45RA-negative fraction. The source of these receptors is a man younger than 30 in good health. Some clones in this sample may be carry-over from other donors' samples.

This chain connects TRBV5-1 to TRBJ1-3; TRBD1 aligns across 7 bases. The germline V gene encodes CDR1 SGHRS and CDR2 YFSETQ. J lost 6 bases, V lost 4 bases, and 7 bases had no gene match. CDR3 length: 14 amino acids. CDR3 region: CASSPGQPLNTIYF. The DNA of the CDR3 is TGCGCCAGCAGCCCGGGACAGCCCCTAAACACCATATATTTT.

The chain has TRBV30 and TRBJ2-1; D is undetermined. Germline loops: CDR1 GTSNPN, CDR2 SVGIG (reference sequence). The V gene lost 0 bases and the J gene lost 2 bases, with 8 bases spanning the gap. The CDR3 extends over 14 amino acids. Here the CDR3 reads CAWSVKGAYNEQFF. The DNA for the CDR3 is TGTGCCTGGAGTGTAAAAGGTGCCTACAATGAGCAGTTCTTC.

This clone showed up just once. The rearrangement uses TRBV11-2 and TRBJ1-2, with 7 bases lining up with TRBD1. The germline V gene encodes CDR1 SGHAT and CDR2 FQNNGV. J gave up 7 bases and V 1 base, and 9 bases lay outside the gene matches. The CDR3 is 15 amino acids. CDR3 nucleotides: TGTGCCAGCAGCTTAGGTGGGACAGCCGACCTTGGCTACACCTTC. Translating it yields CASSLGGTADLGYTF.

The chain has TRBV30 and TRBJ1-5, with 9 bases lining up with TRBD1. The germline V gene has CDR1 GTSNPN and CDR2 SVGIG (reference sequence). The CDR3 is 16 amino acids. J was trimmed by 5 bases and V by 0 bases; bases with no gene match: 8. CDR3 protein: CAWSVNRGQGDQPQHF. The CDR3 nucleotides are TGTGCCTGGAGTGTCAACCGGGGACAGGGTGATCAGCCCCAGCATTTT. The variable domain in full, completed from reference TRBV30 and TRBJ1-5, reads SQTIHQWPATLVQPVGSPLSLECTVEGTSNPNLYWYRQAAGRGLQLLFYSVGIGQISSEVPQNLSASRPQDRQFILSSKKLLLSDSGFYLCAWSVNRGQGDQPQHFGDGTRLSIL.

The V call is TRBV29-1, the J call TRBJ2-7; possible D gene TRBD1, 5 bases. Trimming left V 0 bases short and J 2 bases short, with 17 bases between. Germline V gene data show CDR1 as SQVTM and CDR2 as ANQGSEA. The CDR3 sequence is 16 residues long. CDR3 in amino acids: CSVEDRKGSITYEQYF. The CDR3 nucleotides are TGCAGCGTTGAAGATCGGAAGGGGTCGATCACCTACGAGCAGTACTTC.

V and J are TRBV28 and TRBJ1-2, with a weak D call TRBD1 (5 bases). V lost 3 bases and J 7 bases, leaving 12 bases between the germline ends. The CDR3 consists of 13 residues. Looked up from germline, CDR1 is MDHEN and CDR2 is SYDVKM. CDR3 nucleotides: TGTGCCAGCAGTTTGGACCAGGGACGTGGCTACACCTTC. It encodes CASSLDQGRGYTF.

This clone has ten or more counts. Other DNA sequences in this sample translate to the same CDR3. In DNA, the CDR3 is TGTGCCAGCACCGGATTGAGGCAGGGGGCAACTGAAGCTTTCTTT. Its protein product is CASTGLRQGATEAFF. The rearrangement uses TRBV7-9 and TRBJ1-1, with 8 nucleotides matching TRBD1. The CDR3 consists of 15 residues. V lost 7 bases to trimming and J lost 5 bases; unmatched junction nucleotides: 12. CDR1 SEHNR and CDR2 FQNEAQ come from the germline V gene (reference sequence). The entire variable domain, with the rest obtained from reference TRBV7-9 and TRBJ1-1, is as follows: DTGVSQNPRHKITKRGQNVTFRCDPISEHNRLYWYRQTLGQGPEFLTYFQNEAQLEKSRLLSDRFSAERPKGSFSTLEIQRTEQGDSAMYLCASTGLRQGATEAFFGQGTRLTVV.

The V gene is TRBV5-1, the J gene TRBJ2-1; 9 positions agree with TRBD2. The ends lost 4 bases at V and 5 bases at J; junction bases unmatched: 10. The CDR3 consists of 16 residues. Germline V CDR1 and CDR2: SGHRS, YFSETQ. The CDR3 loop reads CASSRGWTSEDNEQFF. Written as DNA, the CDR3 is TGCGCCAGCAGCCGGGGGTGGACTAGCGAGGACAATGAGCAGTTCTTC.

The chain employs TRBV2 and TRBJ2-7, with D tentatively TRBD1 (6 bases). This CDR3 region has 14 residues. V lost 5 bases to trimming and J lost 6 bases, with 17 bases between them. Germline loops: CDR1 SNHLY, CDR2 FYNNEI. CDR3 bases: TGTGCCAGCAGTCCAAACAGGGCTCAGCGCGAGCAGTACTTC. Its translation: CASSPNRAQREQYF.

The CDR3 nucleotides are TGTGCCAGCAGCTTAGTCAGCGGGGACTCTGGAAACACCATATATTTT. Translated, it gives CASSLVSGDSGNTIYF. The rearrangement links TRBV7-3 to TRBJ1-3; no clear D. From germline, CDR1 is SGHTA and CDR2 FQGTGA. With 2 bases removed from V and 0 bases from J, the gap between germline ends came to 11 bases. The length of the CDR3 is 16 residues.

This clone was counted a few times. A much larger clone sits a single nucleotide away, making a read error possible. The rearrangement links TRBV27 to TRBJ1-1; D gene unclear. Between the trimmed V and J ends, which lost 6 bases and 1 base, there was a span of 6 bases. Germline CDR1 reads MNHEY; CDR2 reads SMNVEV (reference sequence). The CDR3 is 12 residues long. Here the CDR3 DNA reads TGTGCCAGCAGCTCGGGGAACACTGAAGCTTTCTTT. Protein product: CASSSGNTEAFF.

The chain couples TRBV29-1 to TRBJ2-3, with 7 bases identical to TRBD2. In germline, CDR1 is SQVTM, CDR2 ANQGSEA. Trimming removed 7 bases from V and 0 bases from J; junction bases left unmatched: 7. This CDR3 has 14 amino acids. The CDR3 sequence is CSALTSDSTDTQYF. In DNA, the CDR3 is TGCAGCGCTTTAACTAGCGATAGCACAGATACGCAGTATTTT.

This clone was seen only once. The chain is built from TRBV4-3 and TRBJ2-3; 14 positions agree with TRBD2. Trimming at V came to 4 bases and at J to 3 bases, leaving 6 bases not matched to a gene. Germline CDR1 and CDR2: LGHNA and YSLEER. This CDR3 is 17 amino acids long. The CDR3 here is CASSPGTSGSFTDTQYF. As DNA, the CDR3 is TGCGCCAGCAGCCCCGGGACTAGCGGGAGTTTTACAGATACGCAGTATTTT.

The rearrangement links TRBV6-6 to TRBJ1-2; D is perhaps TRBD1 (5 bases). The CDR3 runs 12 residues. V lost 3 bases and J lost 8, with 10 bases in between. CDR1 is MNHNY, CDR2 SVGAGI, per germline (reference sequence). The CDR3 nucleotides are TGTGCCAGCAGTTATTCGGGGGAAGGCTACACCTTC. Translated, it gives CASSYSGEGYTF.

This sequence joins TRBV18 and TRBJ1-1; a weak D match, TRBD1 (5 bases). This CDR3 is 14 amino acids long. Trimming removed 8 bases from V and 4 bases from J, with 17 bases in between. CDR1 and CDR2 (germline): KGHSH, LQKENI. For the CDR3, the DNA is TGTGCCAGCCACCCCGGTGATAGGGGCACTGAAGCTTTCTTT. This codes for CASHPGDRGTEAFF.

V gene TRBV6-4 combines with J gene TRBJ2-2; unclear D gene. The CDR3 totals 14 residues. Trimming shortened V by 3 bases and J by 1 base, and 6 bases separated the two germline ends. In germline, CDR1 is MRHNA, CDR2 SNTAGT. The CDR3 spells CASSEWQNTGELFF. The CDR3 DNA sequence: TGTGCCAGCAGTGAGTGGCAGAACACCGGGGAGCTGTTTTTT.

The chain joins TRBV27 to TRBJ2-7, with 8 bases fitting TRBD1. The CDR3 has 16 amino acids. Trimming cost V 3 bases and J 2 bases; bases outside gene matches: 9. Germline V lookup: CDR1 MNHEY, CDR2 SMNVEV (reference sequence). The CDR3 sequence is CASSFSRQGRPYEQYF. The CDR3 bases are TGTGCCAGCAGTTTCTCGAGACAGGGGCGACCCTACGAGCAGTACTTC.

The CDR3 DNA follows: TGTGCCAGCAGCTACGACAGGAACTATGGCTACACCTTC. Its protein product is CASSYDRNYGYTF. The chain couples TRBV7-2 to TRBJ1-2, with a possible D match to TRBD1 (6 bases). Trimming left V 4 bases short and J 2 bases short, with 8 bases between. CDR1 SGHTA and CDR2 FQGNSA come from the germline V gene. The CDR3 length is 13 residues.

The chain has TRBV18 and TRBJ2-3; possible D gene TRBD1, 6 bases. Germline assignment: CDR1 KGHSH and CDR2 LQKENI. V was pared by 3 bases and J by 1 base, with 14 bases between. The CDR3 spans 16 residues. The CDR3 is CASSPGHPQGTDTQYF. CDR3 nucleotide sequence: TGTGCCAGCTCACCGGGACACCCGCAGGGCACAGATACGCAGTATTTT.

This chain links TRBV7-3 with TRBJ2-7, with 8 nucleotides matching TRBD1. CDR3 size: 13 residues. The V and J ends lost 5 bases and 3 bases, in that order; junction bases with no gene match: 3. Per the germline V gene, CDR1 is SGHTA and CDR2 is FQGTGA. The CDR3 DNA follows: TGTGCCAGCAGCCAAGGGACAGGCTACGAGCAGTACTTC. This sequence encodes CASSQGTGYEQYF.

This clone turned up a few times. It may be a read error: a sequence one base away is much more abundant. The chain is built from TRBV11-1 and TRBJ1-1, with D maybe TRBD1 (6 bases). The V end was cut by 5 bases, the J end by 1 base, with 8 bases between. In germline, CDR1 is SGHAT, CDR2 FQDESV (reference sequence). CDR3 length: 13 residues. CDR3 nucleotide sequence: TGTGCCAGCAGCAGACAGGAGAACACTGAAGCTTTCTTT. Protein sequence: CASSRQENTEAFF.

The chain carries TRBV4-2 and TRBJ2-5; 7 nucleotides match TRBD1. The end of the DNA is better explained by TRBJ2-7, so the J call may be wrong. Germline V gene data show CDR1 as LGHNA and CDR2 as YNFKEQ. CDR3 length: 17 amino acids. CDR3 loop: CASSRQTGPDDSYEQYF. CDR3 sequence (DNA): TGTGCCAGCAGCCGGCAGACAGGGCCCGACGACTCCTACGAGCAGTACTTC.

The chain is built from TRBV10-2 and TRBJ2-7, with TRBD2 as a possible D gene (5 bases). Trimming removed 3 bases from V and 3 bases from J, with 9 bases in between. The CDR3 has 13 residues. Per the germline V gene, CDR1 is WSHSY and CDR2 is SAAADI. Here the CDR3 reads CASSDGLYYEQYF. In DNA form, the CDR3 reads TGCGCCAGCAGTGATGGACTTTACTACGAGCAGTACTTC.

Worth noting for this clone: It differs at one base from a far larger clone, so likely a read error. The sample has other DNA sequences that encode this CDR3 too. V gene TRBV29-1 combines with J gene TRBJ2-1; 7 positions agree with TRBD2. Germline-derived CDR1 and CDR2 are SQVTM and ANQGSEA. CDR3 length equals 14 residues. CDR3 loop: CSVDMASGYNEQFF. In DNA, the CDR3 is TGCAGTGTTGATATGGCTAGCGGTTACAATGAGCAGTTCTTC.

A note on this clone: Within the sample, other DNA sequences also encode this same CDR3. V usage is TRBV28 and J usage is TRBJ1-2; D not resolved. CDR1 and CDR2 from the germline V gene are MDHEN and SYDVKM. Trimming took off 8 bases at V and 2 bases at J, with 9 bases between the two ends. The CDR3 is made up of 12 amino acids. CDR3 protein: CASSRGNYGYTF. CDR3 nucleotides: TGTGCCAGCTCCCGAGGCAACTATGGCTACACCTTC.

The chain is built from TRBV5-4 and TRBJ1-5, with TRBD1 as a possible D gene (6 bases). The CDR3 length is 15 residues. The germline CDR1 and CDR2 sequences are SGHNT and YYREEE (reference sequence). The V end lost 0 bases, the J end lost 5 bases, and 12 bases lay between the germline ends. CDR3 in DNA: TGTGCCAGCAGCTTGGTCGGGACACGGGATCAGCCCCAGCATTTT. This codes for CASSLVGTRDQPQHF.

CDR3 in DNA: TGTGCCAGCAGCCCCTCGGGAACAATCGGCACAGATACGCAGTATTTT. Encoded protein: CASSPSGTIGTDTQYF. V is TRBV7-9 and J is TRBJ2-3, with D possibly being TRBD2 (5 bases). V lost 5 bases and J lost 1, with 16 bases in between. CDR1 and CDR2 (germline): SEHNR, FQNEAQ (reference sequence). This CDR3 contains 16 residues. The full variable domain, in which reference TRBV7-9 and TRBJ2-3 provide the parts outside the CDR3, is DTGVSQNPRHKITKRGQNVTFRCDPISEHNRLYWYRQTLGQGPEFLTYFQNEAQLEKSRLLSDRFSAERPKGSFSTLEIQRTEQGDSAMYLCASSPSGTIGTDTQYFGPGTRLTVL.

The chain recombines TRBV9 with TRBJ2-1; D is perhaps TRBD1 (6 bases). V gave up 4 bases and J gave up 9 bases, with 17 bases separating them. This CDR3 comprises 14 residues. Per germline, CDR1 SGDLS and CDR2 YYNGEE. CDR3 protein: CASSRAQGMVEQFF. In DNA, the CDR3 is TGTGCCAGCAGCCGTGCCCAGGGGATGGTTGAGCAGTTCTTC.

This sequence joins TRBV11-3 and TRBJ2-7, with 7 bases that match TRBD1. V lost 2 bases and J lost 1; bases outside the gene matches: 5. This CDR3 comprises 15 residues. Germline V lookup: CDR1 SGHNT, CDR2 YENEEA. In DNA, the CDR3 is TGTGCCAGCAGCTTATATTCGGGACAGTCCTACGAGCAGTACTTC. It is translated as CASSLYSGQSYEQYF.